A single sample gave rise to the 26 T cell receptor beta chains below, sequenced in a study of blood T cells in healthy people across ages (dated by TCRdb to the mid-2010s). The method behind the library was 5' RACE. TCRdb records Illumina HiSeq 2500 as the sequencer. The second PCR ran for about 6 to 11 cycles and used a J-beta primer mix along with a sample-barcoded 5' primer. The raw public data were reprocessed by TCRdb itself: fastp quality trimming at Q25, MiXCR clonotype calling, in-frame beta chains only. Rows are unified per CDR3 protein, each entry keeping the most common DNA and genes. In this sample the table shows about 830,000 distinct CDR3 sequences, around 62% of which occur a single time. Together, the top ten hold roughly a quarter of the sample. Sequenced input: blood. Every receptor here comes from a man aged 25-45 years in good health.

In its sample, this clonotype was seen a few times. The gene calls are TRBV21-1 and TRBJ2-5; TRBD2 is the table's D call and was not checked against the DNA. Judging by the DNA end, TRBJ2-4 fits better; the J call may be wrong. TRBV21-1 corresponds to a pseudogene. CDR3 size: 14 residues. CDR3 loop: CASSKGMTRYIQYF. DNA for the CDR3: TGTGCCAGCAGCAAGGGAATGACTAGATACATTCAGTACTTC.

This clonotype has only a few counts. Written as DNA, the CDR3 is TGCAGCGCCCCAACCGGTGTTGAGCAGTTCTTC. It yields the protein CSAPTGVEQFF. The V and J genes are TRBV29-1 and TRBJ2-1; D ambiguous. The V gene's germline CDR1 is SQVTM and CDR2 ANQGSEA. The CDR3 is 11 amino acids. With 7 bases removed from V and 9 bases from J, the gap between germline ends came to 13 bases.

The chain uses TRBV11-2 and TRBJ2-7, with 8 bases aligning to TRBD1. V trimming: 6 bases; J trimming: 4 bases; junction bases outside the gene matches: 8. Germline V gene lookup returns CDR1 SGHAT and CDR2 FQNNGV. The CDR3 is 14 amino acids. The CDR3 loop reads CASSRRGQGYEQYF. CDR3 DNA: TGTGCCAGCAGTCGAAGAGGACAGGGTTACGAGCAGTACTTC.

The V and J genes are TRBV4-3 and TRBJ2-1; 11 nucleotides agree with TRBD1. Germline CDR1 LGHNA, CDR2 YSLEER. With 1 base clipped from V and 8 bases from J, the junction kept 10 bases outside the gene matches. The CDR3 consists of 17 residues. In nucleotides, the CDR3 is TGCGCCAGCAGCCAAGGAATCGGGGACAGGGGGTTCGATGAGCAGTTCTTC. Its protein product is CASSQGIGDRGFDEQFF.

The CDR3 sequence: CAITQGSALFTGELFF. For the CDR3, the DNA is TGTGCCATCACTCAGGGATCGGCCCTTTTCACCGGGGAGCTGTTTTTT. This chain joins TRBV10-3 and TRBJ2-2; D is possibly TRBD1 (5 bases). V was pared by 7 bases and J by 4 bases, with 19 bases between. CDR3 length: 16 residues. Germline CDR1 and CDR2: ENHRY and SYGVKD.

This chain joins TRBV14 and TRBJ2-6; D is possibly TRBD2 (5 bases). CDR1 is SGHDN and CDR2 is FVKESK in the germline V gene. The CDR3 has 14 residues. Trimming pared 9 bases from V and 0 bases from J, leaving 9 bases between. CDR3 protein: CASTSFSGANVLTF. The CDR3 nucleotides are TGTGCCAGTACTAGTTTCTCTGGGGCCAACGTCCTGACTTTC.

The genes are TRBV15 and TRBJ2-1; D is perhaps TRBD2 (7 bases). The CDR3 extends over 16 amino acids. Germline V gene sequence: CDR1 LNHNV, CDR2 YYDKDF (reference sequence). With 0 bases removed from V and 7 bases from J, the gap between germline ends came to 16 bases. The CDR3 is CATSRDRGRGSNEQFF. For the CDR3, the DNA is TGTGCCACCAGCAGAGATCGAGGGAGGGGGTCGAATGAGCAGTTCTTC.

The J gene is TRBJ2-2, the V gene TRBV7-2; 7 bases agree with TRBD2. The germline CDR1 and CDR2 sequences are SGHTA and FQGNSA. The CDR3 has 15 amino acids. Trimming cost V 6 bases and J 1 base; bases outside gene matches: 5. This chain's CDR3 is CASRTASGNTGELFF. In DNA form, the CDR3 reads TGTGCCAGCAGGACTGCTAGCGGGAACACCGGGGAGCTGTTTTTT.

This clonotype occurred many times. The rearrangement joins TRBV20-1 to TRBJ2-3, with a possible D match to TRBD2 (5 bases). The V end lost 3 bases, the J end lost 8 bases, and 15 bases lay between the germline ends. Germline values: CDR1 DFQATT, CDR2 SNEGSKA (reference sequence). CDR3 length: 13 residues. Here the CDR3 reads CSARASLVPTQYF. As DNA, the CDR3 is TGCAGTGCTAGGGCCTCACTAGTTCCTACGCAGTATTTT.

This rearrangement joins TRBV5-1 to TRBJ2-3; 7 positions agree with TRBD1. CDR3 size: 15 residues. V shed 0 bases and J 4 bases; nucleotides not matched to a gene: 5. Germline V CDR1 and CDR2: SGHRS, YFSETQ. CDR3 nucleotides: TGCGCCAGCAGCTTGGCTACGACAGGGCCAGATACGCAGTATTTT. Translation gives CASSLATTGPDTQYF.

This chain's CDR3 is CASSPLHSYEQYF. As DNA, the CDR3 is TGTGCCAGCAGTCCTCTCCACTCCTACGAGCAGTACTTC. The rearrangement links TRBV6-2 or TRBV6-3 to TRBJ2-7; D not certain. The V gene's germline CDR1 is MNHEY and CDR2 SVGEGT. The CDR3 runs 13 residues. Trimming shortened V by 5 bases and J by 0 bases, and 8 bases separated the two germline ends.

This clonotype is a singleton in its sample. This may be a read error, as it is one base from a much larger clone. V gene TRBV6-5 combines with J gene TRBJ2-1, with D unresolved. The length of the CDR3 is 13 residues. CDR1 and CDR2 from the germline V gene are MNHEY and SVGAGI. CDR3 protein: CASSYLERNGQFF. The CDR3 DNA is TGTGCCAGCAGTTACTTAGAAAGAAATGGGCAGTTCTTC.

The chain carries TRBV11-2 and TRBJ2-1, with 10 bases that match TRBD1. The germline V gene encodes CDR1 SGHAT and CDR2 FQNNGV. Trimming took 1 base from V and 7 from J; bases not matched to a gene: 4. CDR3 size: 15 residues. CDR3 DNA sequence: TGTGCCAGCAGCTTAGTAGGGACAGGGGAGAATGAGCAGTTCTTC. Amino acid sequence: CASSLVGTGENEQFF.

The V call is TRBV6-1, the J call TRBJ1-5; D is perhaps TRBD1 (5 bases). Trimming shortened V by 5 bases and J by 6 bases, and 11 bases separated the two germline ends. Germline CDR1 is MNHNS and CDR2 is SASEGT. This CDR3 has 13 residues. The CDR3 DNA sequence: TGTGCCAGCAGTCCAGGGCTAAGTCAGCCCCAGCATTTT. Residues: CASSPGLSQPQHF.

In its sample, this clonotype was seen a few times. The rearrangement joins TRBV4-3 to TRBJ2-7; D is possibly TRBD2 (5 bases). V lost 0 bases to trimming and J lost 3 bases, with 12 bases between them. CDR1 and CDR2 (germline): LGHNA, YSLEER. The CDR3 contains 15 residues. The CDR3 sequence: CASSQDSSRIYEQYF. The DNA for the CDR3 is TGCGCCAGCAGCCAAGATTCTAGCAGAATCTACGAGCAGTACTTC.

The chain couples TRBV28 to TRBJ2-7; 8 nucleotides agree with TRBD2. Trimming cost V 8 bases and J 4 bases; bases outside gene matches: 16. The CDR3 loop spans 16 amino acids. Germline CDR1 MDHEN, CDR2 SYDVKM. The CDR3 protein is CASGLSTSGLIYEQYF. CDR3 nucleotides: TGTGCCAGCGGCTTGTCAACTAGCGGACTCATATACGAGCAGTACTTC.

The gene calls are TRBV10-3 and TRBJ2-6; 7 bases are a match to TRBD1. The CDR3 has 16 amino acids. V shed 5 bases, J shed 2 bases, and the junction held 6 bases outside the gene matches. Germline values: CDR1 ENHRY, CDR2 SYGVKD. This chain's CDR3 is CAISNFQGAGANVLTF. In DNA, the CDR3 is TGTGCCATCAGTAACTTCCAGGGGGCTGGGGCCAACGTCCTGACTTTC.

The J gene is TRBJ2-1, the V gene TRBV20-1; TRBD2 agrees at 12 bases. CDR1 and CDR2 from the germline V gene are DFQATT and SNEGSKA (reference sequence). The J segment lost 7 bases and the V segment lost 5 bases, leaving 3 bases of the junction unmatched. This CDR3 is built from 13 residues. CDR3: CSAPLAGGNEQFF. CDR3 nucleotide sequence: TGCAGTGCTCCTCTAGCGGGGGGGAATGAGCAGTTCTTC.

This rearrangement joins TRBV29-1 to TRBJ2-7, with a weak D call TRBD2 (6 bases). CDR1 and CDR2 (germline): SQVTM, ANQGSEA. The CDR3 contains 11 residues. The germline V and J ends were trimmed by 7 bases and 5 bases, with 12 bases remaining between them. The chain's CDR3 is CSGASGDEQYF. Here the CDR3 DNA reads TGCAGCGGGGCATCGGGGGACGAGCAGTACTTC.

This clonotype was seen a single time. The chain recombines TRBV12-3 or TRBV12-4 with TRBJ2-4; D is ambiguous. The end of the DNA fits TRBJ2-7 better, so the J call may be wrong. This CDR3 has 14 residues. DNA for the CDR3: TGTGCCAGCAGTTTTGGGGTATTAGGTTACGAGCAGTACTTC. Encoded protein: CASSFGVLGYEQYF.

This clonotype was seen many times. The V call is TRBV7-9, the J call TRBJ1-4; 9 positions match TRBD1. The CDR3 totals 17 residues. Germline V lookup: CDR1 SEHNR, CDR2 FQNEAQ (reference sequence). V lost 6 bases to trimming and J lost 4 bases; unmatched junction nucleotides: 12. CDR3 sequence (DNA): TGTGCCAGCAGACCGGGACAGGGAAATCCCCGTAATGAAAAACTGTTTTTT. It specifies CASRPGQGNPRNEKLFF. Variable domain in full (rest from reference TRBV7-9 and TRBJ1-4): DTGVSQNPRHKITKRGQNVTFRCDPISEHNRLYWYRQTLGQGPEFLTYFQNEAQLEKSRLLSDRFSAERPKGSFSTLEIQRTEQGDSAMYLCASRPGQGNPRNEKLFFGSGTQLSVL.

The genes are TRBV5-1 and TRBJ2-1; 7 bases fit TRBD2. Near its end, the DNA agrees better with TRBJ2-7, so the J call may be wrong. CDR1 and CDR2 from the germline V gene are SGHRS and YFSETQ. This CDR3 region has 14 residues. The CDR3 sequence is CASSLGREVDEQYF. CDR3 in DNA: TGCGCCAGCAGCTTAGGGAGGGAGGTAGACGAGCAGTACTTC.

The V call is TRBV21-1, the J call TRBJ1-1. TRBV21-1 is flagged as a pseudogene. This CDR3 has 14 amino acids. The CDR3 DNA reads TGTGCCAGCAGCATTAAAAAAGATGACACTGAAGCTTTCTTT. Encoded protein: CASSIKKDDTEAFF.

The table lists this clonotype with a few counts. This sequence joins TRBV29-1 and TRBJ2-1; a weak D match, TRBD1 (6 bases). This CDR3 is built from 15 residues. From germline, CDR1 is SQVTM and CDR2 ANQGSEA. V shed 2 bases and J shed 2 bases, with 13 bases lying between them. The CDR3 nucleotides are TGCAGCGTTGAACAGGACAGTCGGACCTACAATGAGCAGTTCTTC. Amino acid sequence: CSVEQDSRTYNEQFF.

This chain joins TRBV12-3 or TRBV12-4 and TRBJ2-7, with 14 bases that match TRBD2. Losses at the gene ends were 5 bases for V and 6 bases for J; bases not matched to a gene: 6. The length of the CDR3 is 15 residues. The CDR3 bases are TGTGCCAGCAGTCGCCTGACTAGCGGGGGGGCCGAGCAGTACTTC. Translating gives CASSRLTSGGAEQYF.

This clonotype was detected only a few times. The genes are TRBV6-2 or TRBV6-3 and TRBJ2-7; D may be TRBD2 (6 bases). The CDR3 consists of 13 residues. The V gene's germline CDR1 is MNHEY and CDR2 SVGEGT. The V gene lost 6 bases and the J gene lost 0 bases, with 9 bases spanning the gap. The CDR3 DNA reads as TGTGCCAGCAGGCGGGACGCCTCCTACGAGCAGTACTTC. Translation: CASRRDASYEQYF.